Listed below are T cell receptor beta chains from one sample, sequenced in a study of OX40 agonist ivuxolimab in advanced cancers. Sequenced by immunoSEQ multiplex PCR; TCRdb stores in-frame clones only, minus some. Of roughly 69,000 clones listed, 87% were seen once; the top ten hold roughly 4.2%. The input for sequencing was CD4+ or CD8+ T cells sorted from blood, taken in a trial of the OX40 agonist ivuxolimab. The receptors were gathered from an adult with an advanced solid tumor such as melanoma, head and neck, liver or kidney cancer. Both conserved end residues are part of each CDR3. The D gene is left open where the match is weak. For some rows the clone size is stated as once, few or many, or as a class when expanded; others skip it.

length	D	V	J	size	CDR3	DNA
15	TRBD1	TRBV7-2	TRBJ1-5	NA	CASSMDRSFNQPQHF	TGTGCCAGCAGCATGGACAGGAGCTTCAATCAGCCCCAGCATTTT
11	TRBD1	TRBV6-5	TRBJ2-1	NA	CASRDRGEQFF	TGTGCCAGCAGGGACAGGGGTGAGCAGTTCTTC
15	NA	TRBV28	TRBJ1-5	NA	CASRGGGNSNQPQHF	TGTGCCAGCAGGGGGGGAGGGAATAGCAATCAGCCCCAGCATTTT
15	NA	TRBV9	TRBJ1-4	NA	CASSAYRDGSEKLFF	TGTGCCAGCAGCGCGTACAGGGACGGGTCGGAAAAACTGTTTTTT
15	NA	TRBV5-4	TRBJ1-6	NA	CASSTGTRGNSPLHF	TGTGCCAGCAGCACCGGGACACGGGGTAATTCACCCCTCCACTTT
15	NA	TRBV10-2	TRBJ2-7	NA	CASSEQEPGPYEQYF	TGCGCCAGCAGTGAGCAAGAGCCCGGCCCCTACGAGCAGTACTTC
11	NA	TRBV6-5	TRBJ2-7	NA	CATKGAYEQYF	TGTGCCACCAAGGGGGCCTACGAGCAGTACTTC
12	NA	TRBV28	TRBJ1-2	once	CASSSRSWGYTF	TGTGCCAGCAGTTCTCGGAGCTGGGGCTACACCTTC
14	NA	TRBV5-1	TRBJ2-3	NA	CASSYRTPADTQYF	TGCGCCAGCAGCTACAGGACGCCCGCAGATACGCAGTATTTT
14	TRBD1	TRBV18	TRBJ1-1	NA	CASSSGGLGTEAFF	TGTGCCAGCTCATCAGGGGGCCTTGGCACTGAAGCTTTCTTT
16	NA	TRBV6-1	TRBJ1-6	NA	CASSGYEGFGNSPLHF	TGTGCCAGCAGTGGATACGAGGGCTTTGGGAATTCACCCCTCCACTTT
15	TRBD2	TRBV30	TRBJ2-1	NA	CAWRKGLAGYNEQFF	TGTGCCTGGAGGAAGGGACTAGCGGGGTACAATGAGCAGTTCTTC
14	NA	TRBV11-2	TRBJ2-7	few	CASSLSWGRYEQYF	TGTGCCAGCAGCTTATCCTGGGGGCGGTACGAGCAGTACTTC
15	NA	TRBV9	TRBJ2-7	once	CASSAGGFLSYEQYF	TGTGCCAGCAGCGCTGGCGGATTTTTGTCCTACGAGCAGTACTTC
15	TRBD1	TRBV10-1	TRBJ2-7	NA	CASSEWSTGADEQYF	TGCGCCAGCAGTGAATGGTCGACAGGGGCAGACGAGCAGTACTTC
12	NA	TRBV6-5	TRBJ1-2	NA	CASSSVAYGYTF	TGTGCCAGCAGCTCCGTTGCGTATGGCTACACCTTC
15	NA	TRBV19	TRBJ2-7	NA	CASSTSEGPSYEQYF	TGTGCCAGTAGCACCTCGGAGGGGCCTTCCTACGAGCAGTACTTC
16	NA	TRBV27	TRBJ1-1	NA	CASSPRGSGPHAEAFF	TGTGCCAGCAGCCCCCGGGGCTCGGGACCCCACGCTGAAGCTTTCTTT
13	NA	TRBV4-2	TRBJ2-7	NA	CASSQDLAREQYF	TGTGCCAGCAGCCAAGATCTGGCACGAGAGCAGTACTTC
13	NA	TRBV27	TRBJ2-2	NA	CASSLGEPGELFF	TGTGCCAGCAGTCTAGGGGAGCCCGGGGAGCTGTTTTTT
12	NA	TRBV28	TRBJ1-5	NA	CASSYNNQPQHF	TGTGCCAGCAGTTATAACAATCAGCCCCAGCATTTT
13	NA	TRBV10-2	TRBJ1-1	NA	CASSDGENTEAFF	TGCGCCAGCAGTGATGGGGAGAACACTGAAGCTTTCTTT
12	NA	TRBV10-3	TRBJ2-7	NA	CAISAEHPEQYF	TGTGCCATCAGTGCTGAGCACCCCGAGCAGTACTTC
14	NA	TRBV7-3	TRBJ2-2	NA	CASSRGVNTGELFF	TGTGCCAGCAGCAGGGGGGTTAACACCGGGGAGCTGTTTTTT
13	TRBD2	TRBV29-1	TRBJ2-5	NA	CSAGTSGAETQYF	TGCAGCGCCGGGACTAGCGGGGCTGAGACCCAGTACTTC
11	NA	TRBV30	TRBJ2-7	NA	CAWAKSYEQYF	TGTGCCTGGGCCAAATCCTACGAGCAGTACTTC
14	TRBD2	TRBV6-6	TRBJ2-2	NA	CASSRSGGSGELFF	TGTGCCAGCAGTCGGAGCGGGGGAAGCGGGGAGCTGTTTTTT
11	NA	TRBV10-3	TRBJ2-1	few	CAISVSNEQFF	TGTGCCATCAGTGTGTCCAATGAGCAGTTCTTC
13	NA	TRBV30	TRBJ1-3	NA	CACRVGSGNTIYF	TGTGCCTGTCGAGTGGGCTCTGGAAACACCATATATTTT
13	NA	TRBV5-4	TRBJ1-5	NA	CASSLGLDQPQHF	TGTGCCAGCAGCTTGGGGTTGGATCAGCCCCAGCATTTT
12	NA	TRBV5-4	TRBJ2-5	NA	CASSLDGETQYF	TGTGCCAGCAGCTTGGATGGAGAGACCCAGTACTTC
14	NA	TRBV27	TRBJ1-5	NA	CASSPPGPIRAQHF	TGTGCCAGCAGTCCGCCCGGGCCTATCCGGGCCCAGCATTTT
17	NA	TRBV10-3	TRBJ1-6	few	CAISEADGSSYNSPLHF	TGTGCCATCAGTGAGGCGGACGGGAGCTCCTATAATTCACCCCTCCACTTT
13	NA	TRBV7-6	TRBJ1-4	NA	CASSFRVNEKLFF	TGTGCCAGCAGCTTCCGGGTTAATGAAAAACTGTTTTTT
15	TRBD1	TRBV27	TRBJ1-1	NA	CASSLSDRMNTEAFF	TGTGCCAGCAGTTTATCGGACAGGATGAACACTGAAGCTTTCTTT
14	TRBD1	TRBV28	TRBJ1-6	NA	CASSLTGGGSPLHF	TGTGCCAGCAGTTTAACAGGGGGCGGTTCACCCCTCCACTTT
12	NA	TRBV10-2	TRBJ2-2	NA	CASSLGPGELFF	TGCGCCAGCAGTTTGGGGCCAGGGGAGCTGTTTTTT
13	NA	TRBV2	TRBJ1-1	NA	CASSTESNTEAFF	TGTGCCAGCAGTACAGAGAGCAACACTGAAGCTTTCTTT
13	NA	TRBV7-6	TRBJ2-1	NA	CASSLTVYNEQFF	TGTGCCAGCAGCTTAACAGTCTACAATGAGCAGTTCTTC
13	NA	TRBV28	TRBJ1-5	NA	CASRIQADQPQHF	TGTGCCAGCAGAATACAGGCGGATCAGCCCCAGCATTTT
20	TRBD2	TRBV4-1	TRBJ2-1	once	CASSQGFLGLAGPSYNEQFF	TGCGCCAGCAGCCAAGGCTTTCTCGGACTAGCGGGTCCTTCCTACAATGAGCAGTTCTTC
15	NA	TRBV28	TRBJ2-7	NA	CATRSPDSRGNEQYF	TGTGCCACCCGATCTCCGGACAGCCGGGGTAACGAGCAGTACTTC
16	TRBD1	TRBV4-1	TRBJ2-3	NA	CASSQDLRGRWNTQYF	TGCGCCAGCAGCCAAGATTTAAGGGGGCGATGGAATACGCAGTATTTT
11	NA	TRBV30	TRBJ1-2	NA	CAWTTNYGYTF	TGTGCCTGGACAACGAACTATGGCTACACCTTC
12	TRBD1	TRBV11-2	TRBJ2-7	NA	CASSWDRYEQYF	TGTGCCAGCAGCTGGGACAGGTACGAGCAGTACTTC
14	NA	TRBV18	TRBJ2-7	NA	CASSPLGGSYEQYF	TGTGCCAGCTCTCCTCTCGGTGGCTCCTACGAGCAGTACTTC
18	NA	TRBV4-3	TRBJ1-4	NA	CASSPVDRSKTTNEKLFF	TGCGCCAGCAGCCCAGTCGACAGGAGTAAAACAACTAATGAAAAACTGTTTTTT
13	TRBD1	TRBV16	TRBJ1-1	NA	CASRSGQGTEAFF	TGTGCCAGCAGATCCGGACAGGGCACTGAAGCTTTCTTT
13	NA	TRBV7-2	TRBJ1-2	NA	CASSLTGAYGYTF	TGTGCCAGCAGCTTAACAGGAGCTTATGGCTACACCTTC
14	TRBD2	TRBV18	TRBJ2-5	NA	CASTRGGPQETQYF	TGTGCCAGCACACGGGGGGGGCCTCAAGAGACCCAGTACTTC
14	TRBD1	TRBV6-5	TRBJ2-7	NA	CASSNGQGNYEQYF	TGTGCCAGCAGTAACGGACAGGGGAACTACGAGCAGTACTTC
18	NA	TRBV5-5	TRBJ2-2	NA	CASSPRRGRAPDTGELFF	TGTGCCAGCAGCCCGCGGAGAGGTCGGGCTCCAGATACCGGGGAGCTGTTTTTT
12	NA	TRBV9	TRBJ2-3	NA	CASSVVSNTQYF	TGTGCCAGCAGCGTAGTTAGTAATACGCAGTATTTT
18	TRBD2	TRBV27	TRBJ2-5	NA	CASRRTRVSGGPSRLQYF	TGTGCCAGCCGTAGGACGAGAGTTAGCGGGGGGCCAAGCCGGTTACAGTACTTC
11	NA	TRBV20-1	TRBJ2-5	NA	CSARKQETQYF	TGCAGTGCTAGGAAACAAGAGACCCAGTACTTC
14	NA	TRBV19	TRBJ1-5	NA	CASSIRDLNQPQHF	TGTGCCAGTAGTATCAGGGACCTAAATCAGCCCCAGCATTTT
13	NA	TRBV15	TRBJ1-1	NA	CATSRATTVGAFF	TGTGCCACCAGCAGAGCGACAACGGTGGGAGCTTTCTTT
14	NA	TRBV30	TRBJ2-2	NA	CAGSGEGDTGELFF	TGTGCCGGGAGCGGAGAGGGAGACACCGGGGAGCTGTTTTTT
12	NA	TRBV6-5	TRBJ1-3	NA	CASLSSGNTIYF	TGTGCCAGCCTAAGCTCTGGAAACACCATATATTTT